One and the same sample provided the 24 T cell receptor beta chains below, sequenced in a study of blood T cell repertoires in COVID-19. Assay used: immunoSEQ multiplex PCR; TCRdb lists only in-frame clones, some missing. The sample records tens of thousands of clones, about 88% being singletons. Source material: peripheral blood. The receptors derive from a human donor in a cohort sampled during active COVID-19. The donor label of this sample is uncertain.

V gene TRBV19 combines with J gene TRBJ2-5, with 8 bases aligning to TRBD2. Germline-derived CDR1 and CDR2 are LNHDA and SQIVND (reference sequence). The CDR3 is made up of 17 amino acids. The V segment lost 6 bases and the J segment 2 bases; nucleotides outside the gene matches: 14. The CDR3 DNA follows: TGTGCCAGTAGGGACCATGGCGCGGGCGGGGGGCAAGAGACCCAGTACTTC. Its protein is CASRDHGAGGGQETQYF.

V is TRBV28 and J is TRBJ1-2, with D maybe TRBD1 (6 bases). Germline-derived CDR1 and CDR2 are MDHEN and SYDVKM. The germline V and J ends were trimmed by 3 bases and 8 bases, with 19 bases remaining between them. The CDR3 extends over 15 amino acids. The CDR3: CASSFRRGGLGGYTF. Here the CDR3 DNA reads TGTGCCAGCAGTTTCCGACGGGGGGGCTTGGGAGGCTACACCTTC.

The genes are TRBV12-3 or TRBV12-4 and TRBJ2-2; D is possibly TRBD1 (5 bases). V dropped 3 bases and J dropped 5 bases, with 7 bases sitting between them. The CDR3 sequence is 13 residues long. The CDR3 sequence is CASSFAGTGELFF. CDR3 nucleotides: TGTGCCAGCAGTTTCGCAGGGACCGGGGAGCTGTTTTTT.

J is TRBJ2-2 and V is TRBV9; D unresolved. The germline V gene encodes CDR1 SGDLS and CDR2 YYNGEE. This CDR3 contains 14 residues. Trimming shortened V by 0 bases and J by 7 bases, and 10 bases separated the two germline ends. This CDR3 is CASSVDRIVGELFF. The CDR3 DNA reads TGTGCCAGCAGCGTAGATCGCATAGTCGGGGAGCTGTTTTTT.

This clone was recorded a few times. V is TRBV30 and J is TRBJ1-1; D remains unclear. Germline V gene lookup returns CDR1 GTSNPN and CDR2 SVGIG (reference sequence). The V end lost 3 bases, the J end lost 1 base, and 12 bases lay between the germline ends. This CDR3 comprises 14 residues. The CDR3 nucleotides are TGTGCCTGGAGCCTAAGATTATGGAACACTGAAGCTTTCTTT. Protein: CAWSLRLWNTEAFF. Filled out from reference TRBV30 and TRBJ1-1, the complete variable domain reads SQTIHQWPATLVQPVGSPLSLECTVEGTSNPNLYWYRQAAGRGLQLLFYSVGIGQISSEVPQNLSASRPQDRQFILSSKKLLLSDSGFYLCAWSLRLWNTEAFFGQGTRLTVV.

The CDR3 region is CASRDSGEQYF. Here the CDR3 DNA reads TGCGCCAGCAGAGACAGTGGCGAGCAGTACTTC. This chain connects TRBV10-1 to TRBJ2-7; the D gene is possibly TRBD1 (5 bases). In germline, CDR1 is WNHNN, CDR2 SYGVQD (reference sequence). Trimming removed 6 bases from V and 6 bases from J, with 9 bases in between. The CDR3 runs to 11 residues.

The chain recombines TRBV18 with TRBJ2-3; 8 bases line up with TRBD2. V dropped 3 bases and J dropped 1; count of bases not matched to a gene: 6. Germline assignment: CDR1 KGHSH and CDR2 LQKENI. This CDR3 contains 16 residues. The CDR3 bases are TGTGCCAGCTCACCGGCCAGCGGGAGTGGCACAGATACGCAGTATTTT. Its protein is CASSPASGSGTDTQYF.

The chain links TRBV28 to TRBJ2-2; 14 bases fit TRBD2. This CDR3 contains 19 residues. V trimming: 5 bases; J trimming: 2 bases; junction bases outside the gene matches: 10. Germline assignment: CDR1 MDHEN and CDR2 SYDVKM. The DNA of the CDR3 is TGTGCCAGCAGTCTCAGCCCGGGACTAGCGGGAGTTAACACCGGGGAGCTGTTTTTT. It translates to CASSLSPGLAGVNTGELFF.

The chain employs TRBV6-5 and TRBJ1-4; D unclear. The germline V gene encodes CDR1 MNHEY and CDR2 SVGAGI. The CDR3 has 14 amino acids. The V end lost 7 bases, the J end lost 2 bases, and 11 bases lay between the germline ends. CDR3 sequence: CASTKSRTNEKLFF. DNA of the CDR3: TGTGCCAGCACCAAGTCCAGGACTAATGAAAAACTGTTTTTT.

The chain employs TRBV24-1 and TRBJ2-1; 11 bases match TRBD2. The CDR3 runs to 21 residues. V was clipped by 1 base and J by 5 bases; unmatched bases: 18. CDR1 is KGHDR, CDR2 SFDVKD, per germline. CDR3 in amino acids: CATSDFRIGTSGRRGHNEQFF. The CDR3 DNA follows: TGTGCCACCAGTGATTTTAGAATTGGGACTAGCGGAAGGAGGGGCCACAATGAGCAGTTCTTC.

V is TRBV3-1 (or the pseudogene TRBV3-2) and J is TRBJ2-3, with 7 positions matching TRBD2. Trimming took 3 bases from V and 3 from J; bases not matched to a gene: 9. CDR1 is LGHDT and CDR2 is YNNKEL in the germline V gene (reference sequence). This CDR3 is 16 amino acids long. CDR3 protein: CASSHTSASGTDTQYF. The CDR3 nucleotides are TGTGCCAGCAGCCACACTTCAGCTAGCGGAACAGATACGCAGTATTTT.

The chain has TRBV2 and TRBJ2-7, with 7 bases lining up with TRBD2. This CDR3 contains 14 residues. V dropped 3 bases and J dropped 7; count of bases not matched to a gene: 9. Germline lookup yields CDR1 SNHLY and CDR2 FYNNEI. The CDR3 loop reads CASSDVSRGSEQYF. The CDR3 DNA sequence: TGTGCCAGCAGTGATGTTTCCCGCGGGAGTGAGCAGTACTTC.

This chain uses TRBV24-1 with TRBJ1-1, with 7 bases lining up with TRBD1. Germline CDR1 and CDR2: KGHDR and SFDVKD. This CDR3 is 13 amino acids long. The J segment lost 2 bases and the V segment lost 7 bases, leaving 3 bases of the junction unmatched. This CDR3 is CATRQGGNTEAFF. Written as DNA, the CDR3 is TGTGCCACCAGGCAGGGGGGAAACACTGAAGCTTTCTTT.

This clone is a singleton in its sample. The rearrangement uses TRBV18 and TRBJ2-7, with 9 bases lining up with TRBD1. CDR1 is KGHSH and CDR2 is LQKENI in the germline V gene. V shed 5 bases and J 2 bases; nucleotides not matched to a gene: 4. The CDR3 runs to 14 residues. Here the CDR3 reads CASSAGQGTYEQYF. Written as DNA, the CDR3 is TGTGCCAGCTCAGCGGGACAGGGCACCTACGAGCAGTACTTC.

The V gene is TRBV30, the J gene TRBJ2-1, with 7 bases aligning to TRBD2. CDR3 length: 15 amino acids. Germline V lookup: CDR1 GTSNPN, CDR2 SVGIG (reference sequence). V was clipped by 8 bases and J by 0 bases; unmatched bases: 10. The CDR3, as DNA: TGTGCCGTCAAGGGTCGCGGGGGCTCCTACAATGAGCAGTTCTTC. It yields the protein CAVKGRGGSYNEQFF.

The rearrangement links TRBV5-1 to TRBJ2-3, with D possibly matching TRBD2 (6 bases). V dropped 6 bases and J dropped 0 bases, with 20 bases sitting between them. Germline assignment: CDR1 SGHRS and CDR2 YFSETQ. The CDR3 loop spans 17 amino acids. The CDR3 DNA reads TGCGCCAGCACCAATTCCCGGGGAGGTTTAAGCACAGATACGCAGTATTTT. It specifies CASTNSRGGLSTDTQYF. Based on the CDR3 plus reference TRBV5-1 and TRBJ2-3, the full variable domain is KAGVTQTPRYLIKTRGQQVTLSCSPISGHRSVSWYQQTPGQGLQFLFEYFSETQRNKGNFPGRFSGRQFSNSRSEMNVSTLELGDSALYLCASTNSRGGLSTDTQYFGPGTRLTVL.

This clone has more than one count but fewer than ten. The V and J genes are TRBV6-2 or TRBV6-3 and TRBJ1-2, with D hard to call. This CDR3 comprises 13 residues. Germline V gene lookup returns CDR1 MNHEY and CDR2 SVGEGT. With 2 bases removed from V and 2 bases from J, the gap between germline ends came to 6 bases. CDR3 in amino acids: CASSYGQNYGYTF. As DNA, the CDR3 is TGTGCCAGCAGTTACGGGCAGAACTATGGCTACACCTTC.

This clone came up a few times. This chain links TRBV7-8 with TRBJ2-5; 8 bases are a match to TRBD2. Unmatched junction bases numbered 7, after V lost 1 base and J lost 0 bases. The CDR3 consists of 17 residues. Germline CDR1 reads SGHVS; CDR2 reads FQNEAQ. CDR3 sequence: CASSLGRSGAYQETQYF. CDR3 in DNA: TGTGCCAGCAGCTTAGGGCGTAGCGGGGCCTACCAAGAGACCCAGTACTTC.

This chain links TRBV5-1 with TRBJ1-5, with D possibly being TRBD1 (6 bases). From germline, CDR1 is SGHRS and CDR2 YFSETQ. Deletions cut 3 bases from V and 7 bases from J, with 11 bases between. CDR3 length equals 13 residues. The CDR3 nucleotides read TGCGCCAGCAGCTCGGGTACAGGGCAGCCCCAGCATTTT. This encodes CASSSGTGQPQHF.

This clone was recorded a few times. The V call is TRBV27, the J call TRBJ2-7, with 8 bases that match TRBD1. V trimming: 6 bases; J trimming: 3 bases; junction bases outside the gene matches: 7. Germline V gene sequence: CDR1 MNHEY, CDR2 SMNVEV (reference sequence). CDR3 length: 14 residues. The CDR3 spells CASSKDRVGYEQYF. The DNA of the CDR3 is TGTGCCAGCAGCAAGGACAGGGTGGGCTACGAGCAGTACTTC.

The V and J genes are TRBV11-2 and TRBJ1-4; tentative D call: TRBD1 (5 bases). CDR1 and CDR2 (germline): SGHAT, FQNNGV. This CDR3 has 14 amino acids. V shed 1 base and J shed 8 bases, with 11 bases lying between them. The CDR3 protein is CASSLGGGFEKLFF. The CDR3, as DNA: TGTGCCAGCAGCTTAGGGGGGGGATTCGAAAAACTGTTTTTT.

V and J are TRBV5-1 and TRBJ1-2, with D perhaps TRBD1 (6 bases). The V end lost 5 bases, the J end lost 5 bases, and 13 bases lay between the germline ends. This CDR3 has 13 residues. Germline V lookup: CDR1 SGHRS, CDR2 YFSETQ. The CDR3 sequence: CASRTGQGYGYTF. Here the CDR3 DNA reads TGCGCCAGCAGGACGGGGCAGGGGTATGGCTACACCTTC.

The rearrangement uses TRBV5-1 and TRBJ2-3; D gene uncertain. The germline CDR1 and CDR2 sequences are SGHRS and YFSETQ. The ends were cut back, 5 bases at V and 1 base at J, with 11 bases in the middle. The CDR3 loop spans 14 amino acids. In nucleotides, the CDR3 is TGCGCCAGCAGTTCCCCGTCCCGCACAGATACGCAGTATTTT. Protein: CASSSPSRTDTQYF.

The chain couples TRBV24-1 to TRBJ1-2; TRBD1 agrees at 9 bases. Trimming at V came to 4 bases and at J to 7 bases, leaving 9 bases not matched to a gene. This CDR3 region has 15 residues. CDR1 is KGHDR and CDR2 is SFDVKD in the germline V gene. CDR3: CATSDPTGGYGGYTF. The CDR3 region has the DNA TGTGCCACCAGTGACCCCACAGGGGGCTATGGTGGCTACACCTTC.